The source of this T cell receptor beta chain is a study of PD-1 blockade in classical Hodgkin lymphoma. Sequencing was performed with immunoSEQ multiplex PCR; in TCRdb, only in-frame clones are kept and a portion is missing. The sample lists 21,000 or so clones; approximately 69% were seen once. Only a few counts were recorded for this clone. The CDR3 covers 15 residues. The germline V and J ends were trimmed by 4 bases and 5 bases, with 15 bases remaining between them. The germline CDR1 and CDR2 sequences are SGHVS and FNYEAQ. Relapse was seen in all patients after autologous stem cell transplantation, and brentuximab vedotin exposure was variable.

The chain couples TRBV7-6 to TRBJ1-5; possible D gene TRBD1, 5 bases. Sequences were derived from peripheral blood mononuclear cells (PBMCs), sampled at baseline. The source is a human donor with classical Hodgkin lymphoma. CDR3 region: CASSSRAGGDQPQHF. CDR3 nucleotides: TGTGCCAGCAGCTCTCGGGCAGGAGGGGATCAGCCCCAGCATTTT.